This TCR beta chain was recovered during a study of identical twins (dated by TCRdb to about 2016). Regarding the research as a whole: To test whether fetal clonotypes persist, the study used deep sequencing on TCR alpha and beta repertoires from monozygotic twins, unrelated adults of various ages, and cord blood. Replicate twin experiments were performed at different times using different library preparation protocols to rule out contamination.

The V end loses 8 bases and the J end loses 2 bases, and a stretch of 19 bases separates them. The CDR3, cysteine through phenylalanine, is 17 amino acids long. The sequence is cut down to CDR3 DNA, 51 bases in frame from base 1. The library was built by means of 5' RACE. TCRdb shows the sequencer as Illumina HiSeq 2000. Template switching introduced a universal primer binding site; the final cDNA contained a unique molecular identifier, enabling accurate counting of TCR cDNA molecules. First-strand cDNA for TCR alpha and beta chains was synthesized from specific primers in the conserved constant-segment region. Each cDNA library was double barcoded, with a SMART-Mk sample barcode plus Illumina barcodes, to control for contamination. Two successive PCR steps introduced TruSeq adapter sequences along with Illumina sample barcodes. The TCR alpha and beta cDNA libraries were sequenced on the Illumina HiSeq platform using custom primers. Regarding the original processing steps: Raw reads were processed with MiGEC to extract unique molecular identifiers, and MiXCR was used to determine CDR3 positions. Recombination models were inferred per individual with the repgenHMM and IGoR tools using an EM algorithm. Shared clonotype analysis was performed with the tcR package in R, normalizing sharing by the product of cloneset sizes. Out-of-frame nonproductive sequences were analyzed to study raw recombination free of thymic and clonal selection effects. Clones were called with MiXCR by TCRdb after fastp trimmed the public reads at Q25, and only in-frame beta chains were retained. Every distinct CDR3 protein forms one entry, paired with its most common genes and DNA. The V and J calls and clone size come from TCRdb's table, not from the authors' own analysis. In all, the sample holds under 300,000 distinct CDR3 sequences, and more than 13% of those were seen once. Around 8.3% of the sample is taken by the ten largest.

The paper as a whole reports these results and caveats: In beta out-of-frame sequences, excess twin sharing was weaker, because having fewer shared sequences lowered the signal-to-noise ratio. Zero-insertion analyses could be partly confounded by invariant T cells such as MAIT and iNKT, although diverse VJ usage argued against such confounding for most clonotypes. Fewer insertions were carried by abundant cord blood beta clonotypes; a weaker similar trend was observed in young adult naive repertoires, while no such trend was observed in memory repertoires. Compared with coincidental sharing between unrelated individuals, out-of-frame TCR alpha sequences shared between twins had an excess of sequences with low generation probability. In monozygotic twins, recombination models systematically underestimated out-of-frame TCR alpha sharing, but the models matched the sharing seen between unrelated individuals. Conclusions relied on cross-sectional statistical analysis, since the same donors could not be followed over many years.

Concerning this clonotype: Its antigen target is currently unknown. Qualities for individual bases were not recorded, and no much larger clone is one base off.

Only healthy Caucasian donors were included. Miltenyi CD45RO+ enrichment and human naive T-cell isolation kits were used to isolate memory (CD45RO+) and naive T cells from PBMC. Sequencing was carried out using memory (CD45RO+) T cells sorted from blood. The cell subset or site tag for this specimen amounts to: CD45RO+ enriched T cells. This TCR was sampled from a woman younger than 30 in good health. The chain was built from TRBV12-3 or TRBV12-4 and TRBJ2-6; the D gene is perhaps TRBD1 or TRBD2, each of them matching over 5 bases. The base sequence is TGTGCCAGCCGCAGGGCCCCCGGGGTACCTGGGGCCAACGTCCTGACTTTC. Its amino acids are CASRRAPGVPGANVLTF.